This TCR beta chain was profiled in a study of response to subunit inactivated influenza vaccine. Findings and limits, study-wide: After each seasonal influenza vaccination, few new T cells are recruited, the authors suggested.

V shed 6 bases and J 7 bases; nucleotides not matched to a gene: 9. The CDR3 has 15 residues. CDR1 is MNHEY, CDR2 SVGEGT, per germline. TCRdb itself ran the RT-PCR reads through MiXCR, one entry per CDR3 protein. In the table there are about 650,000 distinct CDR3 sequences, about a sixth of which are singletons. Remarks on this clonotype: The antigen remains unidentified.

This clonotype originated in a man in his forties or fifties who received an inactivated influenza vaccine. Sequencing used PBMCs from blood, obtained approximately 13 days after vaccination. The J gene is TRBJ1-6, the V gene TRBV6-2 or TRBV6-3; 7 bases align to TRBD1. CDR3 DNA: TGTGCCAGCAGACAGACAGGGAATTTGAATTCACCCCTCCACTTT. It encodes CASRQTGNLNSPLHF.